Listed below are T cell receptor beta chains from one sample, sequenced in a study of blood T cell repertoires in COVID-19. Only in-frame clones appear in the TCRdb table, and some are missing; sequencing was by immunoSEQ multiplex PCR. This table holds fewer than 200,000 clones, 88% found once. The sequencing sample was made of PBMCs or T cells enriched from blood (not recorded which). Every receptor here comes from a woman in her late teens or twenties who had recovered from COVID-19. The CDR3 runs from the conserved cysteine through the conserved F or W. D genes are given only for firm matches. The listing skips clone size in some rows; elsewhere it reads once, few, many or a size class.

-	-	TRBV14	15	TRBJ1-1	TGTGCCAGCAGCCAACCGCTCGGCGGGGGCACTGAAGCTTTCTTT	CASSQPLGGGTEAFF
-	TRBD2	TRBV5-4	15	TRBJ2-7	TGTGCCAGCAGCTTGGACGGGGGGGCGTCCTACGAGCAGTACTTC	CASSLDGGASYEQYF
-	-	TRBV12-3/TRBV12-4	13	TRBJ1-4	TGTGCCAGCAGTTTACAGAATAATGAAAAACTGTTTTTT	CASSLQNNEKLFF
-	TRBD1	TRBV7-2	17	TRBJ2-6	TGTGCCAGCAGGAAAGTGGGGACAGCCCCTGGGGCCAACGTCCTGACTTTC	CASRKVGTAPGANVLTF
-	TRBD1	TRBV7-8	12	TRBJ2-1	TGTGCCAGCAGCCTTAGACAGGGTGAGCAGTTCTTC	CASSLRQGEQFF
-	-	TRBV11-2	14	TRBJ1-4	TGTGCCAGCAGCGCGGGAAGGGATGATGAAAAACTGTTTTTT	CASSAGRDDEKLFF
-	-	TRBV6-6	15	TRBJ2-5	TGTGCCAGCAGATGGTCTGCGGAGGGGGGGGAGACCCAGTACTTC	CASRWSAEGGETQYF
-	-	TRBV18	16	TRBJ2-3	TGTGCCAGCTCACCCACAAGGGAGCAGGGGATGCATACGCAGTATTTT	CASSPTREQGMHTQYF
-	TRBD1	TRBV9	16	TRBJ1-3	TGTGCCAGCAGCGACCGGGACAGGGGGCTCGGAAACACCATATATTTT	CASSDRDRGLGNTIYF
-	-	TRBV19	15	TRBJ1-3	TGTGCCAGTAGCCCCCAGTTCGTCTCTGGAAACACCATATATTTT	CASSPQFVSGNTIYF
-	-	TRBV6-5	15	TRBJ1-3	TGTGCCAGCATCACAGCGGACAGTGTAGGAAACACCATATATTTT	CASITADSVGNTIYF
-	TRBD2	TRBV19	15	TRBJ2-1	TGTGCCAGTAGTCCCCGGACTAGCCACTACAATGAGCAGTTCTTC	CASSPRTSHYNEQFF
once	-	TRBV10-3	15	TRBJ2-3	TGTGCCATCAGTGACGGTGGCGGGGGCACAGATACGCAGTATTTT	CAISDGGGGTDTQYF
-	-	TRBV29-1	14	TRBJ1-3	TGCAGCGTTGAGTCGGGAGAGACTGGAAACACCATATATTTT	CSVESGETGNTIYF
-	TRBD2	TRBV5-4	15	TRBJ2-1	TGTGCCAGCAGCTTGGGGTCGGGGGGTTACAATGAGCAGTTCTTC	CASSLGSGGYNEQFF
-	TRBD1	TRBV10-3	16	TRBJ1-2	TGTGCCATCAGTGGAATAGGACAGGGCTCTGACTATGGCTACACCTTC	CAISGIGQGSDYGYTF
-	TRBD2	TRBV29-1	14	TRBJ2-3	TGCAGCGTTGGACTAGCGGGGGGCACAGATACGCAGTATTTT	CSVGLAGGTDTQYF
-	-	TRBV6-1	12	TRBJ1-2	TGTGCCAGCAGTGAAGGTAGCTATGGCTACACCTTC	CASSEGSYGYTF
few	TRBD2	TRBV6-6	15	TRBJ2-5	TGTGCCAGCAGTTACCAAGCGGGAGGCCGAGAGACCCAGTACTTC	CASSYQAGGRETQYF
-	-	TRBV28	15	TRBJ1-3	TGTGCCAGCAGCTTGGGGAGGGTTCTAGGAAACACCATATATTTT	CASSLGRVLGNTIYF
-	-	TRBV7-9	12	TRBJ1-2	TGTGCCAGCAGCGCACTCCATAATGGCTACACCTTC	CASSALHNGYTF
-	TRBD1	TRBV11-2	15	TRBJ2-4	TGTGCCAGCAGCTTAGGACAGGGGATGAAAAACATTCAGTACTTC	CASSLGQGMKNIQYF
-	-	TRBV19	16	TRBJ2-3	TGTGCCAGTACCATCCCGGGAGGGGGCCTTTATGGTACGCAGTATTTT	CASTIPGGGLYGTQYF
-	TRBD2	TRBV6-1	16	TRBJ2-7	TGTGCCAGCAGTGAAGGAGGGGTAGCGGGAGAACGCGAGCAGTACTTC	CASSEGGVAGEREQYF
-	TRBD2	TRBV7-2	14	TRBJ2-5	TGTGCCAGCAGCCCTTGGACTAGTTGGGAGACCCAGTACTTC	CASSPWTSWETQYF
-	TRBD1	TRBV19	17	TRBJ1-3	TGTGCCAGTACCCCTCTCAACGGTAGGGGGCCTGGAAACACCATATATTTT	CASTPLNGRGPGNTIYF
once	-	TRBV27	13	TRBJ1-2	TGTGCCAGCAGTTTTGGTCGGTTCAATGGCTACACCTTC	CASSFGRFNGYTF
-	TRBD2	TRBV24-1	16	TRBJ2-4	TGTGCCACCAGTGATGGCCTAGCGGGAAGGGGTAGCATTCAGTACTTC	CATSDGLAGRGSIQYF
once	-	TRBV27	11	TRBJ2-1	TGTGCCAGCAGTTTCTTTAATGAGCAGTTCTTC	CASSFFNEQFF
once	TRBD2	TRBV5-1	14	TRBJ2-1	TGCGCCAGCAGGCAGCGGGGAGAGTACAATGAGCAGTTCTTC	CASRQRGEYNEQFF
-	TRBD1	TRBV2	16	TRBJ2-7	TGTGCCAGCAGGACCTCCCCGACAGGGGGCGACTACGAGCAGTACTTC	CASRTSPTGGDYEQYF
-	-	TRBV30	14	TRBJ1-1	TGTGCCTGGGGAAGGGGAGGGATGAACACTGAAGCTTTCTTT	CAWGRGGMNTEAFF
-	TRBD1	TRBV29-1	18	TRBJ1-2	TGCAGCGCTCTCCCGCCAGGAACCGCGGACAGGGGAATGATAGGCTACACCTTC	CSALPPGTADRGMIGYTF
-	TRBD2	TRBV7-2	16	TRBJ2-5	TGTGCCAGCAGCCCCGGGACTAGCGGGACCCAAGAGACCCAGTACTTC	CASSPGTSGTQETQYF
-	TRBD2	TRBV7-9	16	TRBJ2-3	TGTGCCAGCAGCCCCGGGGGGGGCCAACCATCGGATACGCAGTATTTT	CASSPGGGQPSDTQYF
-	TRBD2	TRBV7-3	15	TRBJ2-1	TGTGCCAGCAGTCGAGTAGCGGGAGGGCCTCATGAGCAGTTCTTC	CASSRVAGGPHEQFF
once	-	TRBV5-6	16	TRBJ2-5	TGTGCCAGCGCCCCCCAGGACGAGGGGGGGGAGGAGACCCAGTACTTC	CASAPQDEGGEETQYF
-	TRBD1	TRBV18	14	TRBJ1-1	TGTGCCAGCTCACCTGGACAGGAGAACACTGAAGCTTTCTTT	CASSPGQENTEAFF
-	-	TRBV5-4	11	TRBJ2-1	TGTGCCAGCAGCACTGACTATGAGCAGTTCTTC	CASSTDYEQFF
-	TRBD2	TRBV5-4	14	TRBJ2-7	TGTGCCAGCAGCAGCGAACTAGCGAGTCACGAGCAGTACTTC	CASSSELASHEQYF
-	TRBD2	TRBV9	15	TRBJ2-2	TGTGCCAGCAGCGTATCAGCGGGAGTCACCGGGGAGCTGTTTTTT	CASSVSAGVTGELFF
-	-	TRBV4-1	14	TRBJ2-7	TGCGCCAGCAGCCCCCCCTCAGGGCGCTACGAGCAGTACTTC	CASSPPSGRYEQYF
-	TRBD2	TRBV27	15	TRBJ2-3	TGTGCCAGCAGTTTAATGGCGGGAGTAGGAGATACGCAGTATTTT	CASSLMAGVGDTQYF
-	-	TRBV28	16	TRBJ1-2	TGTGCCAGCAGTTTACAGACTCGAGGAACTAACTATGGCTACACCTTC	CASSLQTRGTNYGYTF
-	-	TRBV11-2	16	TRBJ2-3	TGTGCCAGCAGCCTACAGGGGCGGGGTAGCACAGATACGCAGTATTTT	CASSLQGRGSTDTQYF
-	TRBD2	TRBV28	19	TRBJ2-7	TGTGCCAGCAGCCAAAACGTGCTAGCGGGGGTTGGATTTTCCTACGAGCAGTACTTC	CASSQNVLAGVGFSYEQYF
few	-	TRBV6-5	12	TRBJ2-7	TGTGCCAGCAGACCATCCGGCTACGAGCAGTACTTC	CASRPSGYEQYF
-	-	TRBV18	14	TRBJ1-4	TGTGCCAGCTCTAAAGGGCGCGGGAATGAAAAACTGTTTTTT	CASSKGRGNEKLFF
-	-	TRBV11-3	13	TRBJ2-1	TGTGCCAGCAGCTTGGACACATACAATGAGCAGTTCTTC	CASSLDTYNEQFF
-	-	TRBV13	15	TRBJ2-2	TGTGCCAGCAGCTTGGAGGTTCTGAACACCGGGGAGCTGTTTTTT	CASSLEVLNTGELFF
-	TRBD1	TRBV18	15	TRBJ2-2	TGTGCCAGCTCACCGTCAGGGACAGGCACCGGGGAGCTGTTTTTT	CASSPSGTGTGELFF
-	TRBD1	TRBV23-1	15	TRBJ2-7	TGCGCCAGCCGCCAGGGGGACAGTCCCTTTTACGAGCAGTACTTC	CASRQGDSPFYEQYF
-	-	TRBV5-1	15	TRBJ1-6	TGCGCCAGCAGCTCCGAACTAGCTACTGGGTCACCCCTCCACTTT	CASSSELATGSPLHF
-	-	TRBV30	11	TRBJ2-7	TGTGCCTGGAGTGCCCAATACGAGCAGTACTTC	CAWSAQYEQYF
once	-	TRBV18	13	TRBJ2-1	TGTGCCAGCTCGGCTACTAGCCCCAATGAGCAGTTCTTC	CASSATSPNEQFF
-	TRBD2	TRBV5-1	15	TRBJ2-5	TGCGCCAGCAGCTCGGGAGCGGGGACCCAAGAGACCCAGTACTTC	CASSSGAGTQETQYF
-	-	TRBV6-5	13	TRBJ1-1	TGTGCCAGCAGGCTCTCCTCAGACACTGAAGCTTTCTTT	CASRLSSDTEAFF
-	TRBD1	TRBV7-9	16	TRBJ2-7	TGTGCCAGCAGCTTCGTACGGACAGGGGGCACGAACGAGCAGTACTTC	CASSFVRTGGTNEQYF
-	-	TRBV2	12	TRBJ1-1	TGTGCCAGCAGACAGGGTGGCACTGAAGCTTTCTTT	CASRQGGTEAFF